These T cell receptor beta chains were read from a single sample in a study of beta chain features in type 1 diabetes. This table comes from immunoSEQ multiplex PCR, and its TCRdb copy is limited to in-frame clones, with some not included. The sample has roughly 250,000 clones, 9.6% seen once. Material: naive CD4+ T cells from blood. These receptors were obtained from a woman between 18 and 30 years old in good health. CDR3s include the opening cysteine and the closing phenylalanine or tryptophan. D genes are given only for firm matches.

d_call j_call v_call cdr3_aa
- TRBJ1-2 TRBV29-1 CSVVTALWGYTF
TRBD1 TRBJ1-2 TRBV7-2 CASSSAGTGHYGYTF
TRBD2 TRBJ2-3 TRBV6-1 CASSVLAASDTDTQYF
- TRBJ1-5 TRBV4-1 CASSPTLRGQPQHF
TRBD2 TRBJ2-1 TRBV5-1 CASSGGLAGDYNEQFF
TRBD2 TRBJ2-1 TRBV9 CASSVAGTSGIGHEQFF
TRBD1 TRBJ1-5 TRBV23-1 CASSQSDRGTKKPQHF
TRBD1 TRBJ2-7 TRBV5-4 CASSLMGQAYEQYF
TRBD1 TRBJ1-5 TRBV19 CASSKTGANGNQPQHF
TRBD1 TRBJ2-7 TRBV6-5 CASSYTGTGGHEQYF
- TRBJ2-3 TRBV5-4 CASSLADRRSTDTQYF
- TRBJ1-1 TRBV5-1 CASSVDPSGTPYEAFF
TRBD2 TRBJ2-1 TRBV7-9 CASSLSPSRGGTYNEQFF
TRBD1 TRBJ2-7 TRBV5-1 CASSLEGQSSYEQYF
- TRBJ1-2 TRBV5-1 CASQGTANYGYTF
- TRBJ1-5 TRBV5-1 CASSLVRQGPQHF
TRBD2 TRBJ2-1 TRBV7-9 CASSQRDDSYNEQFF
TRBD2 TRBJ2-7 TRBV7-3 CASSRGLAGAYEQYF
- TRBJ2-3 TRBV15 CATSRVTNTDTQYF
TRBD1 TRBJ2-1 TRBV2 CASHRDRGNEQFF
TRBD1 TRBJ2-7 TRBV4-2 CASSQLPTGAGLYEQYF
TRBD1 TRBJ1-6 TRBV2 CASSELGTGASPLHF
TRBD1 TRBJ1-6 TRBV4-1 CASSQERDRRNSPLHF
- TRBJ2-3 TRBV7-9 CASSLEPPEDTQYF